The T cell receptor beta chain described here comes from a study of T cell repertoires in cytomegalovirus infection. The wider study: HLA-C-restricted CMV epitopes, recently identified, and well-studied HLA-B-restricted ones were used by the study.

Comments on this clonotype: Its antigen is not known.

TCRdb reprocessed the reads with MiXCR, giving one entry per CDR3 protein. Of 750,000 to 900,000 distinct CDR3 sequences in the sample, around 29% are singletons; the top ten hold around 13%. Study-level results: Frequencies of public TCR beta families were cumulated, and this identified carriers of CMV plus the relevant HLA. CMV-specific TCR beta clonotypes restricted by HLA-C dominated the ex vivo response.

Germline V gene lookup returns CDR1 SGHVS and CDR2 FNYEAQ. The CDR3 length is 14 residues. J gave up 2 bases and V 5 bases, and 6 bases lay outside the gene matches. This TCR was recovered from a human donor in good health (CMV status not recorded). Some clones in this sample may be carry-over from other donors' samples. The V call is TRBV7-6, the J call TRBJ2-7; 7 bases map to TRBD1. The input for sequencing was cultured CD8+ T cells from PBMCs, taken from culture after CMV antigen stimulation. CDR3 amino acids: CASSARDRTYEQYF. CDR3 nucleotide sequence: TGTGCCAGCAGCGCCCGGGACAGAACCTACGAGCAGTACTTC.